A single sample gave rise to the 22 T cell receptor beta chains below, sequenced in a study of CD8 T cells in ankylosing spondylitis. TCRdb itself ran the 5' RACE reads through MiXCR, one entry per CDR3 protein. The table records roughly 150,000 distinct CDR3 sequences, 9.8% of them present only once. Sequencing was carried out using blood, either unsorted or a sorted T cell fraction (not recorded which). The receptors were sampled from a female donor with ankylosing spondylitis or in good health (not recorded which).

This clonotype has more than one count but fewer than ten. The chain recombines TRBV2 with TRBJ1-2; D remains ambiguous. V shed 11 bases and J shed 8 bases, with 9 bases lying between them. CDR3 length: 9 amino acids. Germline values: CDR1 SNHLY, CDR2 FYNNEI. The CDR3 is CAAPQGYTF. In DNA form, the CDR3 reads TGTGCCGCCCCCCAAGGCTACACCTTC.

This clonotype was seen a few times. The CDR3 coding sequence is TGTGCCAGCAGCCCGTTAACCGGGCCCCTTGAAGCTTTCTTT. This encodes CASSPLTGPLEAFF. This chain uses TRBV7-9 with TRBJ1-1; D call uncertain. Trimming took 5 bases from V and 7 from J, leaving 17 bases between them. Per the germline V gene, CDR1 is SEHNR and CDR2 is FQNEAQ (reference sequence). The CDR3 extends over 14 amino acids.

This clonotype was found many times. The rearrangement links TRBV4-1 to TRBJ2-1; TRBD2 matches 15 bases. V was clipped by 1 base and J by 7 bases; unmatched bases: 5. The V gene's germline CDR1 is MGHRA and CDR2 YSYEKL. The CDR3 covers 17 residues. For the CDR3, the DNA is TGCGCCAGCAGCCAAGTTACCGGGACTAGCGGGAGGAATGAGCAGTTCTTC. It is translated as CASSQVTGTSGRNEQFF.

In its sample, this clonotype was seen many times. The chain is built from TRBV5-1 and TRBJ1-1, with D unresolved. The CDR3 runs to 13 residues. The germline V gene has CDR1 SGHRS and CDR2 YFSETQ. V dropped 4 bases and J dropped 0 bases, with 7 bases sitting between them. The CDR3 nucleotides are TGCGCCAGCAGCGTCTCCATGAACACTGAAGCTTTCTTT. This gives the protein CASSVSMNTEAFF.

This clonotype was counted between two and nine times. The CDR3 sequence: CASSPLPGQTYGYTF. CDR3 DNA: TGTGCCAGCAGTCCCCTCCCCGGACAGACCTATGGCTACACCTTC. The rearrangement uses TRBV28 and TRBJ1-2, with D possibly TRBD1 on 6 matching bases. This CDR3 region has 15 residues. Germline V gives CDR1 MDHEN, CDR2 SYDVKM. Trimming took off 5 bases at V and 4 bases at J, with 17 bases between the two ends.

This clonotype showed up just a few times. The chain joins TRBV19 to TRBJ2-2; 9 nucleotides match TRBD2. Trimming took 7 bases from V and 7 from J; bases not matched to a gene: 1. This CDR3 has 12 residues. CDR1 and CDR2 (germline): LNHDA, SQIVND (reference sequence). The CDR3 nucleotides are TGTGCCAGTACGCGGGAGGGCGGGGAGCTGTTTTTT. Translation gives CASTREGGELFF.

The chain employs TRBV6-6 and TRBJ2-1, with 13 bases lining up with TRBD2. With V trimmed by 4 bases and J by 4 bases, 4 bases remained unmatched. The CDR3 spans 16 residues. CDR1 MNHNY and CDR2 SVGAGI come from the germline V gene (reference sequence). The CDR3 DNA reads as TGTGCCAGCAGTTTCGGGACTAGCGGGATTTACAATGAGCAGTTCTTC. Encoded protein: CASSFGTSGIYNEQFF.

This clonotype was observed many times. The chain carries TRBV12-3 or TRBV12-4 and TRBJ1-2; D is uncertain. V was shortened by 5 bases and J by 2 bases, with 9 bases between the two germline ends. The CDR3 contains 13 residues. For the CDR3, the DNA is TGTGCCAGCAGTCCCGGACGGAACTATGGCTACACCTTC. This sequence encodes CASSPGRNYGYTF.

The table lists this clonotype with a few counts. V is TRBV20-1 and J is TRBJ2-7, with 9 positions matching TRBD2. Per germline, CDR1 DFQATT and CDR2 SNEGSKA (reference sequence). J lost 1 base, V lost 0 bases, and 4 bases had no gene match. This CDR3 contains 15 residues. The CDR3 is CSARDRREGSYEQYF. As DNA, the CDR3 is TGCAGTGCTAGAGATAGGCGGGAGGGATCCTACGAGCAGTACTTC.

The CDR3 bases are TGTGCCAGCAGCGACCGGGACAACCACTATGGCTACACCTTC. This sequence encodes CASSDRDNHYGYTF. The chain links TRBV9 to TRBJ1-2, with D maybe TRBD1 (6 bases). The CDR3 is 14 amino acids. Per germline, CDR1 SGDLS and CDR2 YYNGEE. The ends were cut back, 3 bases at V and 3 bases at J, with 12 bases in the middle.

The CDR3 nucleotides read TGTGCCAGCAGTTTAGGGGCTAACTATGGCTACACCTTC. Translated: CASSLGANYGYTF. V usage is TRBV27 and J usage is TRBJ1-2; no definite D call. The germline CDR1 and CDR2 sequences are MNHEY and SMNVEV (reference sequence). V shed 2 bases and J shed 0 bases, with 4 bases lying between them. The CDR3 totals 13 residues.

The chain joins TRBV27 to TRBJ2-7, with 12 positions matching TRBD2. V shed 7 bases, J shed 1 base, and the junction held 8 bases outside the gene matches. CDR1 MNHEY and CDR2 SMNVEV come from the germline V gene (reference sequence). The CDR3 runs 16 residues. The CDR3 DNA reads TGTGCCAGCAAGGAACAGGGACTAGCGGGTTCCTACGAGCAGTACTTC. Its protein product is CASKEQGLAGSYEQYF.

The chain employs TRBV2 and TRBJ1-1, with 9 positions matching TRBD1. CDR3 size: 13 residues. Trimming removed 8 bases from V and 3 bases from J; junction bases left unmatched: 4. CDR1 is SNHLY, CDR2 FYNNEI, per germline. The CDR3: CASRTGGHTEAFF. The CDR3 DNA reads as TGTGCCAGCCGTACAGGGGGCCACACTGAAGCTTTCTTT.

V is TRBV9 and J is TRBJ2-2; possible D gene TRBD2, 6 bases. Germline V gene data show CDR1 as SGDLS and CDR2 as YYNGEE. This CDR3 comprises 17 residues. V was clipped by 1 base and J by 2 bases, with 15 bases between them. The CDR3 region has the DNA TGTGCCAGCAGCGTAAGTTTTCGGACTACCAACACCGGGGAGCTGTTTTTT. It is translated as CASSVSFRTTNTGELFF.

The V call is TRBV5-4, the J call TRBJ2-1; a possible D gene is TRBD2 (6 bases). Germline V gene lookup returns CDR1 SGHNT and CDR2 YYREEE (reference sequence). The CDR3 runs 15 residues. V lost 1 base to trimming and J lost 8 bases, with 16 bases between them. The chain's CDR3 is CASSLRRETSDEQFF. DNA of the CDR3: TGTGCCAGCAGCTTGCGGCGGGAAACAAGCGATGAGCAGTTCTTC.

Remarks on this clonotype: This clone may be a read error of a much larger clone one base away. This chain connects TRBV6-4 to TRBJ2-1, with 9 bases aligning to TRBD2. The germline gives CDR1 MRHNA, CDR2 SNTAGT. This CDR3 region has 15 residues. The junction had 11 bases not matched to a gene; V was cut back by 5 bases and J by 9 bases. CDR3 bases: TGTGCCAGCAGTCGCGGGAGGGCCAGCTCTGTTGAGCAGTTCTTC. Its translation is CASSRGRASSVEQFF.

This clonotype was found a few times. The V call is TRBV29-1, the J call TRBJ2-6; D perhaps matches TRBD1 (5 bases). The CDR3 sequence is 14 residues long. V was clipped by 4 bases and J by 0 bases, with 7 bases between them. From germline, CDR1 is SQVTM and CDR2 ANQGSEA. Here the CDR3 reads CSVVDSSGANVLTF. The DNA for the CDR3 is TGCAGCGTTGTTGACAGCTCTGGGGCCAACGTCCTGACTTTC.

V gene TRBV27 combines with J gene TRBJ2-2, with D uncertain. The CDR3 loop spans 15 amino acids. The germline gives CDR1 MNHEY, CDR2 SMNVEV (reference sequence). Trimming removed 3 bases from V and 0 bases from J, with 8 bases in between. The CDR3 bases are TGTGCCAGCAGTTTGGATAATGCGAACACCGGGGAGCTGTTTTTT. Encoded protein: CASSLDNANTGELFF.

The rearrangement joins TRBV6-6 to TRBJ2-5; D call uncertain. Germline-derived CDR1 and CDR2 are MNHNY and SVGAGI (reference sequence). The CDR3 length is 12 residues. Trimming shortened V by 6 bases and J by 0 bases, and 5 bases separated the two germline ends. The CDR3 nucleotides are TGTGCCAGCAGCTACAACCAAGAGACCCAGTACTTC. Residues: CASSYNQETQYF.

V gene TRBV7-9 combines with J gene TRBJ2-5; D unresolved. The V end was cut by 5 bases, the J end by 5 bases, with 12 bases between. This CDR3 is built from 13 residues. The germline V gene has CDR1 SEHNR and CDR2 FQNEAQ (reference sequence). CDR3 bases: TGTGCCAGCAGCGAGGACCCGCTCGAGACCCAGTACTTC. Residues: CASSEDPLETQYF. Full variable domain (remainder filled in from reference TRBV7-9 and TRBJ2-5): DTGVSQNPRHKITKRGQNVTFRCDPISEHNRLYWYRQTLGQGPEFLTYFQNEAQLEKSRLLSDRFSAERPKGSFSTLEIQRTEQGDSAMYLCASSEDPLETQYFGPGTRLLVL.

In its sample, this clonotype was seen a few times. The rearrangement links TRBV4-3 to TRBJ2-2; no clear D gene. V lost 1 base to trimming and J lost 0 bases, with 12 bases between them. This CDR3 has 17 residues. Germline values: CDR1 LGHNA, CDR2 YSLEER. CDR3 in amino acids: CASSQGGYTSNTGELFF. The CDR3 nucleotides are TGCGCCAGCAGCCAAGGAGGATATACTTCGAACACCGGGGAGCTGTTTTTT.

This chain uses TRBV4-1 with TRBJ1-1; perhaps TRBD1 as D (6 bases). Germline V gene sequence: CDR1 MGHRA, CDR2 YSYEKL. The CDR3 contains 16 residues. Between the trimmed V and J ends, which lost 1 base and 0 bases, there was a span of 12 bases. For the CDR3, the DNA is TGCGCCAGCAGCCAAGTACAGGGCAGGTTGAACACTGAAGCTTTCTTT. Amino acid sequence: CASSQVQGRLNTEAFF.